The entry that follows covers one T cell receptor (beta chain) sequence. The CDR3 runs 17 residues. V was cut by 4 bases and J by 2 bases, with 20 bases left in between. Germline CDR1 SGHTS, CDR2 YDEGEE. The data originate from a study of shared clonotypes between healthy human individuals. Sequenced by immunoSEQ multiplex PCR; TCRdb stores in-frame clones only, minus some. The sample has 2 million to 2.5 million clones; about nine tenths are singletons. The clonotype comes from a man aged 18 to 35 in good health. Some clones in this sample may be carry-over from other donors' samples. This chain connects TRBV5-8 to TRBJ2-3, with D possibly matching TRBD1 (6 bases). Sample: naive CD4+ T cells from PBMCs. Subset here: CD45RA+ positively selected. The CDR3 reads CASSVLPGTPYTDTQYF. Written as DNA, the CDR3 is TGTGCCAGCAGCGTACTTCCCGGGACACCTTACACAGATACGCAGTATTTT. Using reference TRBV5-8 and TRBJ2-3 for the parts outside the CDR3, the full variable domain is EAGVTQSPTHLIKTRGQQATLRCSPISGHTSVYWYQQALGLGLQFLLWYDEGEERNRGNFPPRFSGRQFPNYSSELNVNALELEDSALYLCASSVLPGTPYTDTQYFGPGTRLTVL.